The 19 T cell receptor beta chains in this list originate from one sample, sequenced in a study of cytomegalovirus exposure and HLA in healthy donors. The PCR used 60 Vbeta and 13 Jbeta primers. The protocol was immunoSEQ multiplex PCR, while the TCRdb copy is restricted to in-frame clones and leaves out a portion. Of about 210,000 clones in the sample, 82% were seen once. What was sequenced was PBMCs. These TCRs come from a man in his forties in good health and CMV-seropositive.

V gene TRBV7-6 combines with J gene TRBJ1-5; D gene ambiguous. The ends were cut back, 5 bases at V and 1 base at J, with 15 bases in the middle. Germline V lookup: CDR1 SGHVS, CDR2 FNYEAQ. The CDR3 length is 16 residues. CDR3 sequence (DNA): TGTGCCAGCAGCGTAGGACGGGGAGGAAGCAATCAGCCCCAGCATTTT. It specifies CASSVGRGGSNQPQHF.

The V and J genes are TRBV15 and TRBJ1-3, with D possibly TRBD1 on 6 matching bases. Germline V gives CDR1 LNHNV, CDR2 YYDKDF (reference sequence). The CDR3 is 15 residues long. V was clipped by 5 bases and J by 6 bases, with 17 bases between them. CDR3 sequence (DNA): TGTGCCACCAGCTCCTCAGGGGAAGTAGAAAACACCATATATTTT. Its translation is CATSSSGEVENTIYF.

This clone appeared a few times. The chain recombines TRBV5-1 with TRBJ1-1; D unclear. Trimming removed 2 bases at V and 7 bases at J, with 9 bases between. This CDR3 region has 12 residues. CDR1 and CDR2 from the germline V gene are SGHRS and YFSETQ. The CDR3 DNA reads TGCGCCAGCAGCTTTGGGCAGGATGAAGCTTTCTTT. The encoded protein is CASSFGQDEAFF.

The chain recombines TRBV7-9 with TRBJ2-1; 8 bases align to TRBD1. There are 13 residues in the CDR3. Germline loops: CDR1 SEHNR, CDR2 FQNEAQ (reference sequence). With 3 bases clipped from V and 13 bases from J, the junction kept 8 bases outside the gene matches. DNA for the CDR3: TGTGCCAGCAGCTTTCCCGACAGGGGCTACCAGTTCTTC. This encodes CASSFPDRGYQFF.

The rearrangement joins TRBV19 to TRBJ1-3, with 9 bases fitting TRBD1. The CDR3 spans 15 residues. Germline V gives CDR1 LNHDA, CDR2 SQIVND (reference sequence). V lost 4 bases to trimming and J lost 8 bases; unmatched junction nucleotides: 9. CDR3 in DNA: TGTGCCAGTAGTAGCAACAGGGGGCTATCGGACACCATATATTTT. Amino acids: CASSSNRGLSDTIYF.

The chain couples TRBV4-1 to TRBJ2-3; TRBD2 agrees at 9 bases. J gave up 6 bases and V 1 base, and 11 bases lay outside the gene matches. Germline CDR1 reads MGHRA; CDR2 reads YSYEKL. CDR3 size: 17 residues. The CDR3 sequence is CASSQVEIAGAADTQYF. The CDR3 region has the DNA TGCGCCAGCAGCCAAGTAGAGATAGCGGGAGCTGCTGATACGCAGTATTTT.

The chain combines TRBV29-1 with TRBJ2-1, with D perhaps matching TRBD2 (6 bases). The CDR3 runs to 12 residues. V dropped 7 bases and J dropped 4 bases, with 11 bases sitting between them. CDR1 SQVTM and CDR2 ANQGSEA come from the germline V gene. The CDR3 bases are TGCAGCGCTATCGGGAGTTACAATGAGCAGTTCTTC. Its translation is CSAIGSYNEQFF.

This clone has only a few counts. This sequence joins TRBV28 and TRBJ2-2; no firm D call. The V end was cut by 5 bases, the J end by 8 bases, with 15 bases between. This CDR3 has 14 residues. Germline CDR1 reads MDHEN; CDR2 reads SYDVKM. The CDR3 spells CASSLYSQAGELFF. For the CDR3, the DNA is TGTGCCAGCAGTCTATATAGTCAAGCTGGGGAGCTGTTTTTT.

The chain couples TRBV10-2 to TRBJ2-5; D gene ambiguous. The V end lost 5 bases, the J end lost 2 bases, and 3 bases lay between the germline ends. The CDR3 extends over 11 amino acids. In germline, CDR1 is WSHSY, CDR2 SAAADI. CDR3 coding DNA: TGCGCCAGCAGTACTCAAGAGACCCAGTACTTC. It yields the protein CASSTQETQYF.

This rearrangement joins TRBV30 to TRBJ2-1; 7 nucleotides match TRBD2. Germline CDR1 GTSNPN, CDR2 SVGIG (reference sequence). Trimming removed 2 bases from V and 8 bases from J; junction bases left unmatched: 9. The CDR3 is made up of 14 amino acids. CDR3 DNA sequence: TGTGCCTGGAGTCTTACTAGCGTCGGGGATGAGCAGTTCTTC. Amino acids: CAWSLTSVGDEQFF.

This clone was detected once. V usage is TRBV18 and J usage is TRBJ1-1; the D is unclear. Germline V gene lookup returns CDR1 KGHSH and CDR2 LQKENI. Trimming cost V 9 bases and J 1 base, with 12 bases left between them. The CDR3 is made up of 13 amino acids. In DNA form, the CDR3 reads TGTGCCAGTTCCGAGACACCGAACACTGAAGCTTTCTTT. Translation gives CASSETPNTEAFF.

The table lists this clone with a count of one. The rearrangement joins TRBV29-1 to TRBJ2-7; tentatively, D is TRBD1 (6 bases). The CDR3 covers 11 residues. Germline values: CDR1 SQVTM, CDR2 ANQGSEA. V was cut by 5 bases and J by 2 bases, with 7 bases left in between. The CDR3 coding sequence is TGCAGCGTTCGGGACACCTACGAGCAGTACTTC. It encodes CSVRDTYEQYF.

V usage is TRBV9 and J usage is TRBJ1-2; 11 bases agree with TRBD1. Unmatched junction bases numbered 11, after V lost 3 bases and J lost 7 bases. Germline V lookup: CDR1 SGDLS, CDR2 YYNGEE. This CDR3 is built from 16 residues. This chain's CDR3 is CASSGRLDRGRVGYTF. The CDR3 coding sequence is TGTGCCAGCAGCGGCCGGTTGGACAGGGGGCGCGTTGGCTACACCTTC.

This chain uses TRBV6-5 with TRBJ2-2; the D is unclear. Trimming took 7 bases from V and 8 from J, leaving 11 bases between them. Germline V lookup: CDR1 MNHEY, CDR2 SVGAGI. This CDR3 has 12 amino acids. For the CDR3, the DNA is TGTGCCAGCAAGCGCGACCCGGGGGAGCTGTTTTTT. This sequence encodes CASKRDPGELFF.

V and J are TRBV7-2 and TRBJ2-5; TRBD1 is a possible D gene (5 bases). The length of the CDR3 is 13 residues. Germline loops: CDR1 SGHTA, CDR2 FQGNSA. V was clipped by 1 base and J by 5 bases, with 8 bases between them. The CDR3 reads CASSLENRETQYF. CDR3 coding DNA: TGTGCCAGCAGCTTAGAGAACAGGGAGACCCAGTACTTC.

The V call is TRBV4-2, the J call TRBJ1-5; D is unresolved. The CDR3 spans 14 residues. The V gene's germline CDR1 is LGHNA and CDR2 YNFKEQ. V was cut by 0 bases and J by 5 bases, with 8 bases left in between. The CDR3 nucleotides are TGTGCCAGCAGCCAAGATTTGAGGGATCAGCCCCAGCATTTT. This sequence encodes CASSQDLRDQPQHF.

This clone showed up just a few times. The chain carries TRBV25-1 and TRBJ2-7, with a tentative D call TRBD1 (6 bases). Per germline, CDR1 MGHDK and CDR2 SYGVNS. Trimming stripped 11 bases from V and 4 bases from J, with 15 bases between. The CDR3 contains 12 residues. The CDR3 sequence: CAYKERGYEQYV. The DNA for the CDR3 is TGTGCCTACAAGGAGAGGGGGTACGAGCAGTACGTC.

DNA for the CDR3: TGTGCCAGCAGTCAGCTTACCGGGGAGCAGTTCTTC. Translating gives CASSQLTGEQFF. The V and J genes are TRBV27 and TRBJ2-1; no definite D call. The V end was cut by 5 bases, the J end by 10 bases, with 12 bases between. The germline gives CDR1 MNHEY, CDR2 SMNVEV (reference sequence). CDR3 size: 12 residues.

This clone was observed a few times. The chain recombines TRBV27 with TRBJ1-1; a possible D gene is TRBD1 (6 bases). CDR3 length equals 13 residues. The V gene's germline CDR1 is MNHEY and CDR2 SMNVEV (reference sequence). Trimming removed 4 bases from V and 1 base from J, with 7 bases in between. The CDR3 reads CASSYRENTEAFF. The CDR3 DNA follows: TGTGCCAGCAGTTACAGGGAGAACACTGAAGCTTTCTTT.